The 14 T cell receptor beta chains in this list originate from one sample, sequenced in a study of shared clonotypes between healthy human individuals. The repertoire was sequenced with immunoSEQ multiplex PCR; TCRdb's copy has only in-frame clones and lacks some. The repertoire holds about 2,100,000 clones, with around 93% as singletons. CD45RO negativity and positive selection for CCR7 defined naive CD8 cells, a population that excluded terminally differentiated effector memory CD45RA+ cells. Sequenced: naive CD8+ T cells from PBMCs. The source of these receptors is a young man in good health. Some clones in this sample may be carry-over from other donors' samples.

The chain links TRBV19 to TRBJ2-7; D perhaps matches TRBD2 (6 bases). Germline V lookup: CDR1 LNHDA, CDR2 SQIVND (reference sequence). CDR3 length: 14 amino acids. The V and J ends lost 5 bases and 1 base respectively, with 12 bases between them. Here the CDR3 reads CASSEGTLSYEQYF. CDR3 bases: TGTGCCAGTAGTGAAGGGACTTTATCCTACGAGCAGTACTTC.

The chain uses TRBV19 and TRBJ2-5; TRBD2 might be the D (6 bases). The CDR3 covers 14 residues. Germline V gene lookup returns CDR1 LNHDA and CDR2 SQIVND (reference sequence). V was shortened by 4 bases and J by 4 bases, with 13 bases between the two germline ends. CDR3 DNA: TGTGCCAGTAGTACAGGGAGGCGGGGAGAGACCCAGTACTTC. Amino acids: CASSTGRRGETQYF.

V gene TRBV7-9 combines with J gene TRBJ2-2; D uncertain. This CDR3 contains 13 residues. The V end was cut by 5 bases, the J end by 5 bases, with 9 bases between. Looked up from germline, CDR1 is SEHNR and CDR2 is FQNEAQ (reference sequence). The CDR3 sequence is CASSRSETGELFF. DNA of the CDR3: TGTGCCAGCAGCCGTTCCGAGACCGGGGAGCTGTTTTTT. Filled out from reference TRBV7-9 and TRBJ2-2, the complete variable domain reads DTGVSQNPRHKITKRGQNVTFRCDPISEHNRLYWYRQTLGQGPEFLTYFQNEAQLEKSRLLSDRFSAERPKGSFSTLEIQRTEQGDSAMYLCASSRSETGELFFGEGSRLTVL.

This chain uses TRBV9 with TRBJ2-1, with TRBD2 matching 8 bases. Germline CDR1 and CDR2: SGDLS and YYNGEE. The CDR3 covers 15 residues. The J segment lost 8 bases and the V segment lost 5 bases, leaving 12 bases of the junction unmatched. The CDR3 loop is CASRRGTSNFDEQFF. The CDR3 DNA reads TGTGCCAGCAGACGAGGGACTAGTAATTTCGATGAGCAGTTCTTC. Drawing the rest from reference TRBV9 and TRBJ2-1, the complete variable domain is DSGVTQTPKHLITATGQRVTLRCSPRSGDLSVYWYQQSLDQGLQFLIQYYNGEERAKGNILERFSAQQFPDLHSELNLSSLELGDSALYFCASRRGTSNFDEQFFGPGTRLTVL.

The chain is built from TRBV19 and TRBJ1-2; D unresolved. Deletions cut 8 bases from V and 6 bases from J, with 22 bases between. This CDR3 is built from 15 residues. The V gene's germline CDR1 is LNHDA and CDR2 SQIVND (reference sequence). CDR3 residues: CASRLTPGDKDGYTF. Here the CDR3 DNA reads TGTGCCAGTCGTTTGACACCCGGGGATAAGGATGGCTACACCTTC.

This clone was observed a single time. The chain carries TRBV7-2 and TRBJ1-5; TRBD1 agrees at 8 bases. This CDR3 has 15 residues. V lost 6 bases, J lost 1 base, and 5 bases stayed unmatched. CDR1 SGHTA and CDR2 FQGNSA come from the germline V gene. The CDR3 here is CASRLTGGSNQPQHF. For the CDR3, the DNA is TGTGCCAGCAGACTCACAGGGGGGAGCAATCAGCCCCAGCATTTT.

The chain links TRBV29-1 to TRBJ1-1, with D maybe TRBD1 (5 bases). Trimming removed 2 bases at V and 11 bases at J, with 21 bases between. This CDR3 spans 14 amino acids. The germline V gene encodes CDR1 SQVTM and CDR2 ANQGSEA. CDR3 bases: TGCAGCGTTGAAACCACAGCCCGGGGACTTGAGGCTTTCTTT. Translation: CSVETTARGLEAFF.

The chain carries TRBV4-1 and TRBJ1-2, with D perhaps TRBD1 (6 bases). Per germline, CDR1 MGHRA and CDR2 YSYEKL. The CDR3 contains 15 residues. Trimming shortened V by 2 bases and J by 0 bases, and 10 bases separated the two germline ends. CDR3 coding DNA: TGCGCCAGCAGCCAAATTGGGGGGCCTAACTATGGCTACACCTTC. Translated: CASSQIGGPNYGYTF.

J is TRBJ2-1 and V is TRBV4-1, with D maybe TRBD2 (6 bases). The CDR3 contains 17 residues. Per germline, CDR1 MGHRA and CDR2 YSYEKL. With 0 bases removed from V and 1 base from J, the gap between germline ends came to 13 bases. The CDR3: CASSQESGRTSYNEQFF. Here the CDR3 DNA reads TGCGCCAGCAGCCAAGAGTCGGGGAGGACATCCTACAATGAGCAGTTCTTC.

The V call is TRBV7-9, the J call TRBJ1-2, with D uncertain. Trimming left V 0 bases short and J 4 bases short, with 9 bases between. This CDR3 region has 14 residues. CDR1 is SEHNR and CDR2 is FQNEAQ in the germline V gene (reference sequence). The CDR3 sequence: CASSLATLPYGYTF. DNA of the CDR3: TGTGCCAGCAGCTTAGCGACCCTTCCCTATGGCTACACCTTC.

The chain links TRBV5-4 to TRBJ1-1; no clear D. The V and J ends lost 4 bases and 5 bases respectively, with 9 bases between them. CDR1 is SGHNT, CDR2 YYREEE, per germline (reference sequence). The CDR3 is 12 residues long. The CDR3 DNA is TGTGCCAGCAGCGGAGGGCCAACTGAAGCTTTCTTT. Translated: CASSGGPTEAFF.

This clone occurred once. CDR3 DNA sequence: TGTGCCAGTAGTATATTGGGAGGGGACCCTAGGGACACTGAAGCTTTCTTT. It translates to CASSILGGDPRDTEAFF. The rearrangement joins TRBV19 to TRBJ1-1, with TRBD1 as a possible D gene (5 bases). This CDR3 has 17 amino acids. V was cut by 2 bases and J by 3 bases, with 19 bases left in between. Germline assignment: CDR1 LNHDA and CDR2 SQIVND (reference sequence).

As for this clone: This specimen includes other DNA sequences encoding the same CDR3. The genes are TRBV28 and TRBJ2-2, with D unresolved. The CDR3 totals 12 residues. CDR1 and CDR2 from the germline V gene are MDHEN and SYDVKM. V shed 3 bases and J shed 8 bases, with 7 bases lying between them. The CDR3 DNA reads TGTGCCAGCAGTTTTGGGGTGGGGGAGCTGTTTTTT. Translated: CASSFGVGELFF.

The V and J genes are TRBV29-1 and TRBJ2-5, with unresolved D. Germline loops: CDR1 SQVTM, CDR2 ANQGSEA. Trimming removed 0 bases at V and 4 bases at J, with 12 bases between. The CDR3 extends over 14 amino acids. Here the CDR3 DNA reads TGCAGCGTTGAAGATTTGTCACCCGGAGAGACCCAGTACTTC. Protein sequence: CSVEDLSPGETQYF. Full variable domain (outside the CDR3, taken from reference TRBV29-1 and TRBJ2-5): SAVISQKPSRDICQRGTSLTIQCQVDSQVTMMFWYRQQPGQSLTLIATANQGSEATYESGFVIDKFPISRPNLTFSTLTVSNMSPEDSSIYLCSVEDLSPGETQYFGPGTRLLVL.